These 28 T cell receptor beta chains were all obtained from the same sample, sequenced in a study of blood T cell repertoires in COVID-19. TCRdb's copy holds only in-frame clones and misses some; the assay was immunoSEQ multiplex PCR. The sample yields approximately 72,000 clones, around nine tenths seen once. Sequencing was performed on peripheral blood. These TCRs come from a man in his 60s with acute or convalescent COVID-19.

The chain recombines TRBV24-1 with TRBJ2-2; 10 positions match TRBD1. V shed 8 bases, J shed 3 bases, and the junction held 2 bases outside the gene matches. The germline CDR1 and CDR2 sequences are KGHDR and SFDVKD. This CDR3 region has 14 residues. CDR3 sequence reads: CATMDRGDTGELFF. In nucleotides, the CDR3 is TGTGCCACCATGGACAGGGGGGACACCGGGGAGCTGTTTTTT.

The CDR3 loop is CASSLPGQLNYGYTF. The CDR3 DNA reads as TGTGCCAGCAGCTTGCCGGGACAGCTTAACTATGGCTACACCTTC. The V and J genes are TRBV5-4 and TRBJ1-2, with 7 positions matching TRBD1. Germline lookup yields CDR1 SGHNT and CDR2 YYREEE (reference sequence). J gave up 1 base and V 1 base, and 4 bases lay outside the gene matches. The length of the CDR3 is 15 residues.

The V call is TRBV7-9, the J call TRBJ1-2; 7 bases map to TRBD1. The CDR3 runs to 15 residues. J gave up 1 base and V 6 bases, and 8 bases lay outside the gene matches. Germline V lookup: CDR1 SEHNR, CDR2 FQNEAQ (reference sequence). DNA of the CDR3: TGTGCCAGCAGTCCCCGGGCAGGGGGTAACTATGGCTACACCTTC. Protein product: CASSPRAGGNYGYTF.

The chain is built from TRBV3-1 (or the pseudogene TRBV3-2) and TRBJ1-2; D is unclear. This CDR3 has 12 residues. The germline gives CDR1 LGHDT, CDR2 YNNKEL (reference sequence). The V and J ends lost 1 base and 7 bases respectively, with 7 bases between them. The CDR3 loop reads CASSQGGFGYTF. CDR3 bases: TGTGCCAGCAGCCAAGGAGGGTTTGGCTACACCTTC.

This chain uses TRBV29-1 with TRBJ2-1; 8 bases are shared with TRBD2. The germline V gene encodes CDR1 SQVTM and CDR2 ANQGSEA. The CDR3 runs 14 residues. J lost 6 bases, V lost 7 bases, and 11 bases had no gene match. CDR3 amino acids: CSATPGGPFNEQFF. In nucleotides, the CDR3 is TGCAGCGCAACCCCGGGGGGGCCTTTCAATGAGCAGTTCTTC.

The chain couples TRBV9 to TRBJ2-7, with TRBD1 identical over 9 bases. V trimming: 1 base; J trimming: 7 bases; junction bases outside the gene matches: 21. This CDR3 has 19 amino acids. Germline assignment: CDR1 SGDLS and CDR2 YYNGEE. The CDR3 nucleotides read TGTGCCAGCAGCGTATCAGAACCGACCGGGACAGGGAAAAAGAATGAGCAGTACTTC. Amino acids: CASSVSEPTGTGKKNEQYF.

The V and J genes are TRBV4-2 and TRBJ2-1, with D tentatively TRBD1 (6 bases). Trimming left V 4 bases short and J 0 bases short, with 19 bases between. This CDR3 region has 18 residues. Germline CDR1 is LGHNA and CDR2 is YNFKEQ. The CDR3 is CASSPFSGTQLSYNEQFF. CDR3 DNA sequence: TGTGCCAGCAGCCCCTTCTCCGGGACACAGCTCTCCTACAATGAGCAGTTCTTC.

The chain links TRBV7-3 to TRBJ2-3, with D tentatively TRBD1 (5 bases). Trimming removed 5 bases at V and 8 bases at J, with 11 bases between. This CDR3 region has 12 residues. Germline V gene lookup returns CDR1 SGHTA and CDR2 FQGTGA. CDR3 bases: TGTGCCAGCAGCCGACCAGGGCTTACGCAGTATTTT. Translated, it gives CASSRPGLTQYF.

The rearrangement uses TRBV6-1 and TRBJ1-1, with D tentatively TRBD1 (5 bases). Per the germline V gene, CDR1 is MNHNS and CDR2 is SASEGT. The CDR3 contains 14 residues. V was shortened by 3 bases and J by 4 bases, with 12 bases between the two germline ends. The CDR3 DNA reads as TGTGCCAGCAGTGACCCCAGGGTCGGCACTGAAGCTTTCTTT. This codes for CASSDPRVGTEAFF.

This sequence joins TRBV9 and TRBJ1-1; the D is unclear. CDR3 length: 14 residues. Germline assignment: CDR1 SGDLS and CDR2 YYNGEE. V lost 0 bases and J lost 1, with 7 bases in between. CDR3 nucleotides: TGTGCCAGCAGCGTAGCTGGCAGGAACACTGAAGCTTTCTTT. As protein: CASSVAGRNTEAFF.

The chain joins TRBV9 to TRBJ1-1; D ambiguous. The germline gives CDR1 SGDLS, CDR2 YYNGEE. V was trimmed by 0 bases and J by 4 bases, leaving 7 bases between them. The CDR3 runs to 13 residues. The CDR3 bases are TGTGCCAGCAGCGTAGCCCCGGGCACTGAAGCTTTCTTT. Translated: CASSVAPGTEAFF.

V and J are TRBV3-1 (or the pseudogene TRBV3-2) and TRBJ2-1, with TRBD2 matching 13 bases. The V gene's germline CDR1 is LGHDT and CDR2 YNNKEL (reference sequence). The junction had 7 bases not matched to a gene; V was cut back by 1 base and J by 7 bases. This CDR3 has 17 residues. CDR3 protein: CASSQVTLAGGRNEQFF. The DNA of the CDR3 is TGTGCCAGCAGCCAAGTGACACTAGCGGGGGGGCGTAATGAGCAGTTCTTC.

V usage is TRBV7-9 and J usage is TRBJ1-1, with a tentative D call TRBD1 (5 bases). Germline V gene sequence: CDR1 SEHNR, CDR2 FQNEAQ (reference sequence). Trimming stripped 5 bases from V and 7 bases from J, with 11 bases between. The CDR3 contains 12 residues. The CDR3 DNA sequence: TGTGCCAGCAGCCAGGGACTGTATGAAGCTTTCTTT. This translates into CASSQGLYEAFF.

This clone occurred a few times. The rearrangement links TRBV7-9 to TRBJ1-4; the D is unclear. The CDR3 runs to 15 residues. Germline CDR1 is SEHNR and CDR2 is FQNEAQ (reference sequence). The V end lost 5 bases, the J end lost 3 bases, and 13 bases lay between the germline ends. CDR3 sequence: CASSLNTGANEKLFF. The CDR3 nucleotides are TGTGCCAGCAGCCTTAACACGGGAGCTAATGAAAAACTGTTTTTT. Filled out from reference TRBV7-9 and TRBJ1-4, the complete variable domain reads DTGVSQNPRHKITKRGQNVTFRCDPISEHNRLYWYRQTLGQGPEFLTYFQNEAQLEKSRLLSDRFSAERPKGSFSTLEIQRTEQGDSAMYLCASSLNTGANEKLFFGSGTQLSVL.

The chain employs TRBV6-5 and TRBJ2-1, with 12 nucleotides matching TRBD2. The CDR3 is 16 amino acids. J was trimmed by 4 bases and V by 2 bases; bases with no gene match: 3. Germline V gene sequence: CDR1 MNHEY, CDR2 SVGAGI. The DNA of the CDR3 is TGTGCCAGCAGTTACGAGCTAGCGGGGGGGTACAATGAGCAGTTCTTC. Its protein is CASSYELAGGYNEQFF.

Here the CDR3 reads CASSEVLAGGTDTQYF. The CDR3 DNA reads TGTGCCAGCAGTGAAGTCCTAGCGGGGGGCACAGATACGCAGTATTTT. The J gene is TRBJ2-3, the V gene TRBV2; 10 bases line up with TRBD2. CDR1 is SNHLY, CDR2 FYNNEI, per germline. The CDR3 covers 16 residues. V lost 1 base, J lost 1 base, and 2 bases stayed unmatched.

The chain uses TRBV7-2 and TRBJ2-7, with a possible D match to TRBD1 (6 bases). Germline V CDR1 and CDR2: SGHTA, FQGNSA. Trimming took 3 bases from V and 9 from J, leaving 21 bases between them. The CDR3 totals 15 residues. CDR3 DNA: TGTGCCAGCAGCTTTCAAGGGGGAAAGGGGGTTGGGCAGTACTTC. Protein sequence: CASSFQGGKGVGQYF.

CDR3: CASTLRGANYGYTF. The CDR3 coding sequence is TGTGCCAGCACCTTGCGGGGGGCAAACTATGGCTACACCTTC. The chain uses TRBV2 and TRBJ1-2, with D possibly being TRBD1 (6 bases). V was clipped by 7 bases and J by 2 bases, with 14 bases between them. Germline loops: CDR1 SNHLY, CDR2 FYNNEI. The CDR3 covers 14 residues.

J is TRBJ2-1 and V is TRBV5-1; D gene uncertain. The V gene's germline CDR1 is SGHRS and CDR2 YFSETQ. The CDR3 runs to 16 residues. V lost 4 bases to trimming and J lost 0 bases, with 14 bases between them. The CDR3 nucleotides are TGCGCCAGCAGCAGAGGCGGCCCCAGCTCCTACAATGAGCAGTTCTTC. Translating it yields CASSRGGPSSYNEQFF.

This chain joins TRBV6-5 and TRBJ1-6; D unresolved. Trimming shortened V by 4 bases and J by 3 bases, and 13 bases separated the two germline ends. Germline-derived CDR1 and CDR2 are MNHEY and SVGAGI. This CDR3 has 16 amino acids. The CDR3 reads CASSSTGRGYNSPLHF. In nucleotides, the CDR3 is TGTGCCAGCAGTTCCACCGGCCGGGGCTATAATTCACCCCTCCACTTT.

This chain links TRBV5-1 with TRBJ1-2, with 9 bases that match TRBD1. Looked up from germline, CDR1 is SGHRS and CDR2 is YFSETQ. V gave up 3 bases and J gave up 4 bases; unmatched junction bases: 13. The CDR3 loop spans 17 amino acids. The chain's CDR3 is CASSWGPGQGVFYGYTF. CDR3 coding DNA: TGCGCCAGCAGCTGGGGGCCGGGACAGGGTGTTTTCTATGGCTACACCTTC.

This rearrangement joins TRBV5-1 to TRBJ1-1; D perhaps matches TRBD1 (5 bases). CDR3 length: 17 residues. V shed 4 bases and J shed 0 bases, with 19 bases lying between them. Germline CDR1 reads SGHRS; CDR2 reads YFSETQ. In nucleotides, the CDR3 is TGCGCCAGCAGCCGATATTCAAGACAGAACATGAACACTGAAGCTTTCTTT. It codes for CASSRYSRQNMNTEAFF.

The chain links TRBV27 to TRBJ2-7; 9 positions match TRBD1. V shed 5 bases and J 2 bases; nucleotides not matched to a gene: 4. This CDR3 has 14 amino acids. The germline CDR1 and CDR2 sequences are MNHEY and SMNVEV (reference sequence). The chain's CDR3 is CASSARDRAYEQYF. CDR3 sequence (DNA): TGTGCCAGCAGTGCCCGGGACAGGGCCTACGAGCAGTACTTC.

V and J are TRBV7-6 and TRBJ2-5, with a tentative D call TRBD1 (6 bases). The V and J ends lost 5 bases and 5 bases respectively, with 15 bases between them. This CDR3 contains 14 residues. From germline, CDR1 is SGHVS and CDR2 FNYEAQ. In DNA form, the CDR3 reads TGTGCCAGCAGCCTGGTCACAGGGACGGAGACCCAGTACTTC. It is translated as CASSLVTGTETQYF.

V gene TRBV4-2 combines with J gene TRBJ2-4; 8 bases align to TRBD2. CDR3 size: 15 residues. The germline V gene has CDR1 LGHNA and CDR2 YNFKEQ. J gave up 6 bases and V 3 bases, and 7 bases lay outside the gene matches. The CDR3 is CASSQGTTSGNIQYF. The CDR3, as DNA: TGTGCCAGCAGCCAGGGGACCACTAGCGGAAACATTCAGTACTTC.

This chain connects TRBV10-3 to TRBJ1-3; D is possibly TRBD1 (5 bases). CDR1 ENHRY and CDR2 SYGVKD come from the germline V gene. Trimming shortened V by 11 bases and J by 6 bases, and 14 bases separated the two germline ends. This CDR3 contains 12 residues. CDR3 sequence (DNA): TGTGCCTCAACGGGACTTTCAAACACCATATATTTT. Translation gives CASTGLSNTIYF.

This clone showed up just once. V gene TRBV9 combines with J gene TRBJ2-1, with TRBD1 identical over 12 bases. This CDR3 comprises 15 residues. The V segment lost 4 bases and the J segment 9 bases; nucleotides outside the gene matches: 8. Germline CDR1 is SGDLS and CDR2 is YYNGEE. The CDR3 spells CASSPRDRGLLEQFF. For the CDR3, the DNA is TGTGCCAGCAGCCCTCGGGACAGGGGGCTTCTTGAGCAGTTCTTC.

V and J are TRBV18 and TRBJ2-6, with TRBD1 identical over 7 bases. The CDR3 length is 17 residues. CDR1 and CDR2 (germline): KGHSH, LQKENI. With V trimmed by 4 bases and J by 4 bases, 10 bases remained unmatched. The CDR3 sequence: CASSRPGGGKGANVLTF. In DNA form, the CDR3 reads TGTGCCAGCTCACGTCCAGGGGGTGGCAAGGGGGCCAACGTCCTGACTTTC. The full variable domain, rest sourced from reference TRBV18 and TRBJ2-6, is NAGVMQNPRHLVRRRGQEARLRCSPMKGHSHVYWYRQLPEEGLKFMVYLQKENIIDESGMPKERFSAEFPKEGPSILRIQQVVRGDSAAYFCASSRPGGGKGANVLTFGAGSRLTVL.